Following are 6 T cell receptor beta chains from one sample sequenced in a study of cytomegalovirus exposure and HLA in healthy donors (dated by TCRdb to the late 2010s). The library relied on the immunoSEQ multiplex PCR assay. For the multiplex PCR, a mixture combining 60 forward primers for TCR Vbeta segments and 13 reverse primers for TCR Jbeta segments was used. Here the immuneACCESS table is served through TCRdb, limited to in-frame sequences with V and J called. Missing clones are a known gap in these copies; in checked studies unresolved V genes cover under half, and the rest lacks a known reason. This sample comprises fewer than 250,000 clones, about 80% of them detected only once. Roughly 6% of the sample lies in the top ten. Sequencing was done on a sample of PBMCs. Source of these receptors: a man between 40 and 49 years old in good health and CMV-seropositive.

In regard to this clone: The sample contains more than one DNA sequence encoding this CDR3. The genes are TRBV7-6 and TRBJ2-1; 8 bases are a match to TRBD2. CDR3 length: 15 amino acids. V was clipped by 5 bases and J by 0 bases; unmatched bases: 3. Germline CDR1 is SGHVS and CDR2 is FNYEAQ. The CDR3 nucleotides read TGTGCCAGCAGCCCCAGCGGGAGCTCCTACAATGAGCAGTTCTTC. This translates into CASSPSGSSYNEQFF.

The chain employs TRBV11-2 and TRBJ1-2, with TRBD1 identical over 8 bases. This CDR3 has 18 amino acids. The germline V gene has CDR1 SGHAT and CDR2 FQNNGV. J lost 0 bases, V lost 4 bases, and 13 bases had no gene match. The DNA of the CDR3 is TGTGCCAGCAGCTCCATTGTGATTAAGGGACAGGCTAACTATGGCTACACCTTC. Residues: CASSSIVIKGQANYGYTF.

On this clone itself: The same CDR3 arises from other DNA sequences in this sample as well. CDR3 sequence reads: CASSQEPSGNTGELFF. In DNA form, the CDR3 reads TGTGCCAGCAGCCAAGAGCCTAGCGGTAACACCGGGGAGCTGTTTTTT. This chain connects TRBV4-2 to TRBJ2-2; TRBD2 matches at 7 bases. V lost 0 bases, J lost 2 bases, and 3 bases stayed unmatched. The germline V gene has CDR1 LGHNA and CDR2 YNFKEQ. The CDR3 has 16 residues.

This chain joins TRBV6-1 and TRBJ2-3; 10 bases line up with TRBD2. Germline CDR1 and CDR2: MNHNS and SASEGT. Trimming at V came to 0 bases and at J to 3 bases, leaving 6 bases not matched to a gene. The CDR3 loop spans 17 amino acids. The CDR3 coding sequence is TGTGCCAGCAGTGAAGCCAGACTAGCGGGTAAAACAGATACGCAGTATTTT. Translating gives CASSEARLAGKTDTQYF.

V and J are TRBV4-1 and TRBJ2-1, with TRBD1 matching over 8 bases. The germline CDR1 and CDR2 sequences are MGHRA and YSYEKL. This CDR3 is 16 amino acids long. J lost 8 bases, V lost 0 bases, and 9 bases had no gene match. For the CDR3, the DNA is TGCGCCAGCAGCCAAGATCCCACAGGGGGTGTCGATGAGCAGTTCTTC. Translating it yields CASSQDPTGGVDEQFF.

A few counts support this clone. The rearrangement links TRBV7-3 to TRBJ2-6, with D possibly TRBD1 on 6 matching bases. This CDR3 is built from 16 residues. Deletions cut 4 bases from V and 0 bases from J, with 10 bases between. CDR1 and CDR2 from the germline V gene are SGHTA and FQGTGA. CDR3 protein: CASSSQGGSGANVLTF. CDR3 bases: TGTGCCAGCAGCTCCCAAGGGGGCTCTGGGGCCAACGTCCTGACTTTC.